This T cell receptor beta chain was retrieved from a study of shared clonotypes between healthy human individuals. Produced via immunoSEQ multiplex PCR; TCRdb's table is partial and in-frame only. Found here are a few hundred thousand clones, around 80% of them singletons; the top ten hold less than 15%. Germline V lookup: CDR1 SGHTA, CDR2 FQGNSA. The CDR3 covers 13 residues. The V gene end was trimmed by 5 bases and the J gene end by 7 bases; junction bases not matched to a gene: 2. Material for sequencing was PBMCs. The receptor comes from a woman aged 40 to 50 in good health. Some clones in this sample may be carry-over from other donors' samples. V usage is TRBV7-2 and J usage is TRBJ1-4, with 9 bases matching TRBD1. The CDR3 loop reads CASSGTGFEKLFF. The CDR3 DNA sequence: TGTGCCAGCAGCGGGACAGGGTTTGAAAAACTGTTTTTT.